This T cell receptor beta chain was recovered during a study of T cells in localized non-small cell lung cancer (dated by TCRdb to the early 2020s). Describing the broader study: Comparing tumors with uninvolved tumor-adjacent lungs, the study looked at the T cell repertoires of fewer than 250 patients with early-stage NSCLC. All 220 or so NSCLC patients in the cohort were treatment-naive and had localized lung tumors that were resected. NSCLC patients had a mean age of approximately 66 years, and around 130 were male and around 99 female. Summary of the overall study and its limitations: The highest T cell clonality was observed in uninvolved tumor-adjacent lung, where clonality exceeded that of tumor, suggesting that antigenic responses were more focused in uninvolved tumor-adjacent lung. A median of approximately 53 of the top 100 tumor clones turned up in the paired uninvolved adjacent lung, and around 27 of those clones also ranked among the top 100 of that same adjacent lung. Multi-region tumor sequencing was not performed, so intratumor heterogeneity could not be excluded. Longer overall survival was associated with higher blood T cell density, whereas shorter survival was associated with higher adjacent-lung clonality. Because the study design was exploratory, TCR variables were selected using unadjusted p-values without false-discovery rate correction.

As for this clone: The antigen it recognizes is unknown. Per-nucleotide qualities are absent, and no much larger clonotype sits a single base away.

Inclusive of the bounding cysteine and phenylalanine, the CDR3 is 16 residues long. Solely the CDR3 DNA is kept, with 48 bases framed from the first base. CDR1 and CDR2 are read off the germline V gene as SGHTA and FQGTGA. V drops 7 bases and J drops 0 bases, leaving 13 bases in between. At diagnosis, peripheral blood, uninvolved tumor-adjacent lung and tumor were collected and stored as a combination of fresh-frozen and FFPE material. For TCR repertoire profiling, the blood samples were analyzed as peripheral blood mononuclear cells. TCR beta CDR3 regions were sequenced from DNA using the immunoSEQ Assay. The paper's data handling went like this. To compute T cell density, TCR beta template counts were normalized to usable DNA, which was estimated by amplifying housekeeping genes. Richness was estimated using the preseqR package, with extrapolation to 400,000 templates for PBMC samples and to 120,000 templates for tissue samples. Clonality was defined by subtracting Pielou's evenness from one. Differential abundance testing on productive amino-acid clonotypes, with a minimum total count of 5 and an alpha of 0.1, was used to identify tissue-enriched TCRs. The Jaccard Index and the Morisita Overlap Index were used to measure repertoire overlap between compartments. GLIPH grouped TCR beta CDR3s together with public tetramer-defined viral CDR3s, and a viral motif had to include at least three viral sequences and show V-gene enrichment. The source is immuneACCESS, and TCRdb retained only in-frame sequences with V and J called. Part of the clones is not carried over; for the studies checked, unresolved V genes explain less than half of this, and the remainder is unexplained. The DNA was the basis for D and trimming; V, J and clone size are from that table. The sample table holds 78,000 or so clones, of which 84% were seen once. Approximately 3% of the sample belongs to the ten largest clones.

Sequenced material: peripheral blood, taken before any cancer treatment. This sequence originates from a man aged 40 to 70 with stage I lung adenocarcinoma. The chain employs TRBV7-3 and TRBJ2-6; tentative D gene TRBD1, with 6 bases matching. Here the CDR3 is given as CASKRDIFSGANVLTF. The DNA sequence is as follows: TGTGCCAGCAAACGGGACATCTTCTCTGGGGCCAACGTCCTGACTTTC.